This TCR beta chain emerged from a study of T-cell memory formation after mild COVID-19. Study findings and constraints: Researchers found some responding clones in pre-infection memory, a sign that cross-reactive memory joined. CD4+ contracting clones lay mainly in CM and EM, CD8+ ones in EMRA.

TCRdb re-called the 5' RACE reads with MiXCR, one entry per CDR3 protein. Here the sample spans roughly 250,000 distinct CDR3 sequences, about a sixth being singletons. V lost 5 bases to trimming and J lost 2 bases, with 18 bases between them. The germline V gene has CDR1 SEHNR and CDR2 FQNEAQ (reference sequence). The CDR3 totals 16 residues. This clonotype has at least ten counts. Its antigen is currently unknown. This clonotype was obtained from a young man who had mild COVID-19 (a few samples of this study predate the infection). Cell type and time point are not known. The V and J genes are TRBV7-9 and TRBJ2-5; D gene unclear. Specimen: PBMCs or a T cell subset sorted from them (not recorded which). CDR3 DNA sequence: TGTGCCAGCAGCCCTCTCAGGAGTGGGCAGCAAGAGACCCAGTACTTC. It specifies CASSPLRSGQQETQYF. Together with reference TRBV7-9 and TRBJ2-5, the CDR3 gives the full variable domain: DTGVSQNPRHKITKRGQNVTFRCDPISEHNRLYWYRQTLGQGPEFLTYFQNEAQLEKSRLLSDRFSAERPKGSFSTLEIQRTEQGDSAMYLCASSPLRSGQQETQYFGPGTRLLVL.